Listed below are T cell receptor beta chains from one sample, sequenced in a study of T-cell memory formation after mild COVID-19. TCRdb ran MiXCR on the 5' RACE reads and lists one entry per CDR3 protein. In the table there are some 100,000 distinct CDR3 sequences, 8.5% to 14% of which are singletons. Material for sequencing was PBMCs or a T cell subset sorted from them (not recorded which). Every receptor here comes from a young man who had mild COVID-19 (a few samples of this study predate the infection). Cell type and time point are not known. CDR3s include the opening cysteine and the closing phenylalanine or tryptophan. Fields, in order: V gene, J gene, clone size, CDR3 length, CDR3 protein. Size tells how often a clone was seen (once, few, many) or the class of an expanded clone, and some rows leave it out.

>TRBV7-9|TRBJ2-1|.|14
CASSLQLGRDEQFF
>TRBV15|TRBJ2-1|.|16
CATSPLEQGRGNEQFF
>TRBV20-1|TRBJ1-2|.|16
CSARVGQGARYGGYTF
>TRBV4-1|TRBJ1-1|few|13
CASSQAPQGEAFF
>TRBV30|TRBJ2-3|.|14
CAWSWEPTADTQYF
>TRBV3-1|TRBJ1-2|.|16
CASSQVLGEPNYGYTF
>TRBV6-2/TRBV6-3|TRBJ2-4|many|13
CASSRSGGNIQYF
>TRBV7-2|TRBJ2-1|few|15
CASSLGRGGLNEQFF
>TRBV4-3|TRBJ2-1|few|15
CASSQAGGLYNEQFF
>TRBV12-3/TRBV12-4|TRBJ2-5|.|15
CASSLGTGMAKAQYF
>TRBV27|TRBJ2-3|.|14
CATRSLGRTDTQYF
>TRBV7-9|TRBJ1-1|.|14
CASSIERQRQEAFF
>TRBV12-3/TRBV12-4|TRBJ2-7|.|15
CASSTGLAGTYEQYF
>TRBV12-3/TRBV12-4|TRBJ2-1|.|15
CASSPWAGSGNEQFF
>TRBV11-2|TRBJ2-6|.|17
CASSFPRQYSGANVLTF
>TRBV10-2|TRBJ2-5|few|14
CASSDPGGGETQYF
>TRBV28|TRBJ2-7|.|13
CASNIGGSYEQYF
>TRBV4-3|TRBJ1-1|few|17
CASSPTATKLLNTEAFF
>TRBV27|TRBJ1-2|few|16
CASSSQPTGGTDGYTF
>TRBV11-2|TRBJ2-3|.|15
CASSPGQGMTDTQYF
>TRBV9|TRBJ2-5|few|15
CASSVVAGLAETQYF
>TRBV5-1|TRBJ1-5|few|14
CASSFAQGVQPQHF
>TRBV18|TRBJ2-3|.|11
CASSQDRTQYF
>TRBV9|TRBJ2-2|many|11
CASSDTGELFF
>TRBV13|TRBJ2-3|.|15
CASSLEGALTDTQYF
>TRBV7-6|TRBJ1-2|few|12
CASSYSNYGYTF